These 16 T cell receptor beta chains came from one sample sequenced in a study of T cells in Graves' hyperthyroidism and ophthalmopathy (dated by TCRdb to the late 2010s). Libraries were made using multiplex PCR. TCRdb shows the sequencer as Illumina HiSeq 2000. TCR beta CDR3 regions were amplified from RNA transcripts. For the first round of RT-PCR on the TCR CDR3, the HTBI primer set was used together with the Qiagen OneStep RT-PCR kit. The public reads were reprocessed in TCRdb via fastp at Q25 and MiXCR, keeping in-frame beta chains. Rows matching on CDR3 protein sequence are summarized as one entry with the most common DNA and genes. Counted in this sample were 550,000 to 800,000 distinct CDR3 sequences; over 15% of them appeared once. Roughly 8% of the sample rests with the top ten. The sequenced material came from blood. The receptors stem from a man younger than 35 with Graves' hyperthyroidism.

There are a few counts of this clonotype. The chain couples TRBV6-5 to TRBJ1-2; no clear D gene. CDR1 is MNHEY, CDR2 SVGAGI, per germline. V was pared by 0 bases and J by 0 bases, with 5 bases between. There are 14 residues in the CDR3. CDR3 DNA: TGTGCCAGCAGTTACTCGGGGACTAACTATGGCTACACCTTC. Amino acid sequence: CASSYSGTNYGYTF.

This clonotype was counted between two and nine times. The chain has TRBV20-1 and TRBJ2-1, with TRBD1 identical over 8 bases. CDR3 length: 15 residues. In germline, CDR1 is DFQATT, CDR2 SNEGSKA (reference sequence). Trimming removed 5 bases from V and 7 bases from J; junction bases left unmatched: 13. The DNA of the CDR3 is TGCAGTGCTGCGAAGAGGACAGGGAGTTGGAATGAGCAGTTCTTC. Its protein is CSAAKRTGSWNEQFF.

This clonotype showed up many times. This chain connects TRBV28 to TRBJ1-5; D uncertain. Trimming cost V 2 bases and J 1 base, with 12 bases left between them. This CDR3 is built from 16 residues. CDR1 MDHEN and CDR2 SYDVKM come from the germline V gene. The CDR3 DNA reads TGTGCCAGCAGTTTACGGCCGTTTGCCAGCAATCAGCCCCAGCATTTT. Translation gives CASSLRPFASNQPQHF.

The J gene is TRBJ1-5, the V gene TRBV19, with 7 nucleotides matching TRBD1. The CDR3 has 16 amino acids. With 3 bases clipped from V and 0 bases from J, the junction kept 5 bases outside the gene matches. The germline V gene encodes CDR1 LNHDA and CDR2 SQIVND (reference sequence). DNA of the CDR3: TGTGCCAGTAGTATCCAGGGGGGCCTTAGCAATCAGCCCCAGCATTTT. The encoded protein is CASSIQGGLSNQPQHF.

This clonotype was seen only a few times. The chain carries TRBV27 and TRBJ2-1; D may correspond to TRBD1 or TRBD2 (6 bases each). CDR1 and CDR2 (germline): MNHEY, SMNVEV (reference sequence). V was trimmed by 3 bases and J by 0 bases, leaving 15 bases between them. The length of the CDR3 is 17 residues. CDR3: CASSFYRGPDSYNEQFF. Here the CDR3 DNA reads TGTGCCAGCAGTTTCTACCGGGGGCCGGACTCCTACAATGAGCAGTTCTTC.

This clonotype was picked up many times. The chain recombines TRBV28 with TRBJ2-1; 10 bases agree with TRBD1. The CDR3 runs to 14 residues. Germline-derived CDR1 and CDR2 are MDHEN and SYDVKM. The junction had 3 bases not matched to a gene; V was cut back by 6 bases and J by 4 bases. Written as DNA, the CDR3 is TGTGCCAGCAGCGGGACAGGGGTGTACAATGAGCAGTTCTTC. Residues: CASSGTGVYNEQFF.

This clonotype was picked up many times. The chain uses TRBV20-1 and TRBJ2-1; the match to TRBD2 covers 13 bases. Trimming took 6 bases from V and 8 from J; bases not matched to a gene: 10. This CDR3 has 15 residues. Germline V gives CDR1 DFQATT, CDR2 SNEGSKA (reference sequence). The CDR3 sequence is CSARSGTSGTYEQFF. CDR3 nucleotides: TGCAGTGCCCGTTCCGGGACTAGCGGGACCTATGAGCAGTTCTTC.

This clonotype was recorded many times. The rearrangement joins TRBV13 to TRBJ2-1; 9 positions match TRBD1. CDR1 is PRHDT and CDR2 is FYEKMQ in the germline V gene (reference sequence). The CDR3 has 16 amino acids. V lost 5 bases and J lost 3; bases outside the gene matches: 8. The CDR3 nucleotides are TGTGCCAGCAGCGCGTTACAGGGGGCCCACTACAATGAGCAGTTCTTC. It specifies CASSALQGAHYNEQFF.

CDR3 loop: CASSFYTESSHGYTF. CDR3 in DNA: TGTGCCAGCAGTTTTTATACAGAGTCTTCTCATGGCTACACCTTC. The J gene is TRBJ1-2, the V gene TRBV12-3 or TRBV12-4; D gene ambiguous. This CDR3 has 15 amino acids. The V and J ends lost 3 bases and 6 bases respectively, with 17 bases between them.

This clonotype was seen ten or more times. The chain couples TRBV12-3 or TRBV12-4 to TRBJ2-3; D unresolved. V gave up 3 bases and J gave up 2 bases, with 12 bases separating them. There are 15 residues in the CDR3. CDR3 sequence reads: CASSFGQAITDTQYF. The CDR3, as DNA: TGTGCCAGCAGTTTCGGGCAGGCAATCACAGATACGCAGTATTTT.

This sequence joins TRBV4-2 and TRBJ2-1; TRBD1 matches at 7 bases. The length of the CDR3 is 17 residues. V was clipped by 0 bases and J by 1 base; unmatched bases: 6. Germline loops: CDR1 LGHNA, CDR2 YNFKEQ. For the CDR3, the DNA is TGTGCCAGCAGCCAAGATCAGGGCAGGGGGTCCTACAATGAGCAGTTCTTC. Translated: CASSQDQGRGSYNEQFF.

This clonotype was picked up many times. The chain links TRBV9 to TRBJ2-2, with 10 bases lining up with TRBD2. The CDR3 runs to 16 residues. V lost 4 bases to trimming and J lost 4 bases; unmatched junction nucleotides: 7. Germline CDR1 and CDR2: SGDLS and YYNGEE. In DNA form, the CDR3 reads TGTGCCAGCAGCCCGGTAGCGGGAGGTTTCACCGGGGAGCTGTTTTTT. Amino acid sequence: CASSPVAGGFTGELFF.

The chain recombines TRBV11-3 with TRBJ2-7; tentative D call: TRBD1 (6 bases). CDR3 size: 11 residues. Trimming stripped 5 bases from V and 8 bases from J, with 10 bases between. Germline values: CDR1 SGHNT, CDR2 YENEEA. This CDR3 is CASSVDSQQYF. The CDR3, as DNA: TGTGCCAGCAGCGTGGACAGTCAGCAGTACTTC.

This chain links TRBV20-1 with TRBJ1-2; the D is unclear. Germline V gene data show CDR1 as DFQATT and CDR2 as SNEGSKA (reference sequence). V lost 7 bases, J lost 2 bases, and 11 bases lay in between. The CDR3 contains 12 residues. The DNA of the CDR3 is TGCAGTGTCGTTGCCCGGAACTATGGCTACACCTTC. It codes for CSVVARNYGYTF.

At least ten counts were recorded for this clonotype. The rearrangement uses TRBV7-3 and TRBJ2-3; TRBD1 might be the D (6 bases). The germline gives CDR1 SGHTA, CDR2 FQGTGA. V was shortened by 5 bases and J by 0 bases, with 12 bases between the two germline ends. The length of the CDR3 is 15 residues. CDR3 residues: CASSRMGASTDTQYF. The CDR3, as DNA: TGTGCCAGCAGCCGCATGGGGGCTAGCACAGATACGCAGTATTTT.

This clonotype was seen a handful of times. The gene calls are TRBV29-1 and TRBJ2-2; D is uncertain. The V end lost 8 bases, the J end lost 0 bases, and 7 bases lay between the germline ends. Germline CDR1 is SQVTM and CDR2 is ANQGSEA. This CDR3 has 12 residues. CDR3 DNA: TGCAGCTTCTACGCGAACACCGGGGAGCTGTTTTTT. Its translation: CSFYANTGELFF.